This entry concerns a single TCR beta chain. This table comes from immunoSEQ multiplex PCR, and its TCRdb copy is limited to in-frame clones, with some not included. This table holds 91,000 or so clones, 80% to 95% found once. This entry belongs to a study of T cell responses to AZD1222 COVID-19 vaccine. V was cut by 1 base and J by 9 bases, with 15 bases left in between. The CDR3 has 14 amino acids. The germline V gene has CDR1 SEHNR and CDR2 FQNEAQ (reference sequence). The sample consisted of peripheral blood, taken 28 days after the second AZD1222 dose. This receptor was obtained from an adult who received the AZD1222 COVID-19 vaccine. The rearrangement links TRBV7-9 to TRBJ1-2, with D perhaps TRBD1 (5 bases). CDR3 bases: TGTGCCAGCAGCTTAGTTGCGGGGGTTTACAGCTACACCTTC. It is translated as CASSLVAGVYSYTF.